A selection of T cell receptor beta chains follows, all from one sample in a study of blood T cell repertoires in COVID-19. Here immunoSEQ multiplex PCR was the method, and the copy in TCRdb shows in-frame clones only, minus some. The sample includes 350,000 to 450,000 clones, roughly four fifths of them seen just once. Sequencing was carried out using PBMCs or T cells enriched from blood (not recorded which). The origin of the receptors is a woman between 50 and 59 years old who had recovered from COVID-19. Each CDR3 is given with its conserved first and last residue. Where a row states a size, it is once, few, many or the class of an expanded clone; other rows omit it.

v_call,clone_size,j_call,cdr3_aa
TRBV5-4,NA,TRBJ1-3,CASSPEVSRTGNTIYF
TRBV29-1,NA,TRBJ2-1,CSVEDRASGAANEQFF
TRBV30,NA,TRBJ1-4,CAWSGGGGSYEKLFF
TRBV14,NA,TRBJ2-7,CASSPPGLLYEQYF
TRBV9,NA,TRBJ2-3,CASSAGQGNSITDTQYF
TRBV7-2,NA,TRBJ2-7,CASSPQAGQGSYEQYF
TRBV7-3,NA,TRBJ2-1,CASSLISGGDNEQFF
TRBV7-2,NA,TRBJ2-1,CASSSGLAGYEQFF
TRBV3-1/TRBV3-2,NA,TRBJ1-2,CASSQLRGYGYTF
TRBV6-6,NA,TRBJ1-1,CASSRRTGGARTEAFF
TRBV27,once,TRBJ2-1,CASSQWAGRTSAEQFF
TRBV5-6,NA,TRBJ2-7,CASTATSRPYEQYF
TRBV7-3,NA,TRBJ2-1,CASSLGLAGVGDEQFF
TRBV7-3,NA,TRBJ1-5,CASSAGGNQPQHF
TRBV27,NA,TRBJ2-2,CASSPPPYTGELFF
TRBV27,few,TRBJ1-1,CASSDSPLRGSAFF
TRBV7-9,NA,TRBJ2-5,CASSVLETQYF
TRBV5-4,NA,TRBJ1-2,CASSLGVGQGNYGYTF
TRBV15,NA,TRBJ2-1,CATSRKKVPGLAGGRGGTYNEQFF
TRBV19,once,TRBJ1-5,CASSITLGAYNQPQHF
TRBV7-2,once,TRBJ1-2,CASSPQGAQGGYTF
TRBV14,NA,TRBJ2-5,CASSQEGRGTQYF
TRBV3-1/TRBV3-2,NA,TRBJ2-1,CASTKTGLSREQFF
TRBV11-2,NA,TRBJ2-5,CASSLAPRAQGTQYF
TRBV2,few,TRBJ2-6,CASRATGSGANVLTF
TRBV5-1,NA,TRBJ1-1,CASSPGLPNTEAFF
TRBV10-3,NA,TRBJ1-1,CAISPGQGKMNTEAFF
TRBV6-5,once,TRBJ2-7,CASSSQGAGEQYF
TRBV2,NA,TRBJ2-7,CASSDPLRPGLHSYEQYF
TRBV7-9,NA,TRBJ1-1,CASSLLNRGDTEAFF
TRBV4-2,once,TRBJ2-2,CASSQVRTSGSGELFF
TRBV7-8,NA,TRBJ1-1,CASSLEGQGVNTEAFF
TRBV27,once,TRBJ1-5,CASRRGGASYQPQHF
TRBV6-5,NA,TRBJ1-1,CASGWTVNTEAFF
TRBV19,NA,TRBJ2-4,CASSILSAGPWANIQYF
TRBV28,NA,TRBJ1-1,CASIGQPMNTEAFF
TRBV29-1,NA,TRBJ1-2,CSDSTATYYTF
TRBV7-2,NA,TRBJ2-1,CASSGGGRALYNEQFF
TRBV12-3/TRBV12-4,few,TRBJ1-1,CASSLVGGTEAFF
TRBV7-2,NA,TRBJ1-3,CASSPNRGQGNTIYF
TRBV19,NA,TRBJ1-3,CASSPTGGQLSGNTIYF
TRBV7-2,NA,TRBJ2-3,CASRGLPSEDTQYF
TRBV19,NA,TRBJ1-1,CASGGREAFF
TRBV9,NA,TRBJ1-2,CASSADSGPGGYTF
TRBV7-8,NA,TRBJ1-4,CASSLAPQGAEKLFF
TRBV9,NA,TRBJ2-5,CASSVVGQGAQETQYF
TRBV29-1,NA,TRBJ2-7,CSVAGLPGGSYEQYF
TRBV6-6,NA,TRBJ1-1,CASSYQTGREAFF
TRBV18,NA,TRBJ1-2,CASSPGTEDFYGYTF
TRBV30,NA,TRBJ1-1,CAWSKGLGATEAFF
TRBV29-1,NA,TRBJ1-1,CSVGGQGQAFF